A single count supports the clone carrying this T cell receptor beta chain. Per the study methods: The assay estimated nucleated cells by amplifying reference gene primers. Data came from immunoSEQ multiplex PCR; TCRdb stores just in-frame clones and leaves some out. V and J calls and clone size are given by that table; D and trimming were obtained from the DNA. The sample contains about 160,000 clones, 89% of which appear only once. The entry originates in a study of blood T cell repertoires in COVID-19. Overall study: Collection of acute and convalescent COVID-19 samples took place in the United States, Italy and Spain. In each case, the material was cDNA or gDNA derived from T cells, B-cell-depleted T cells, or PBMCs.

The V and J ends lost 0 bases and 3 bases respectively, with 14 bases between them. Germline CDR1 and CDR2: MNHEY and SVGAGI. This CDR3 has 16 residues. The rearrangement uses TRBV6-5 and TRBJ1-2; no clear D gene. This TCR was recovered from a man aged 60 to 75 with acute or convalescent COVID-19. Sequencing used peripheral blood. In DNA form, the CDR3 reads TGTGCCAGCAGTTACTCGTCCGGGGAGTTGGACTATGGCTACACCTTC. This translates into CASSYSSGELDYGYTF.